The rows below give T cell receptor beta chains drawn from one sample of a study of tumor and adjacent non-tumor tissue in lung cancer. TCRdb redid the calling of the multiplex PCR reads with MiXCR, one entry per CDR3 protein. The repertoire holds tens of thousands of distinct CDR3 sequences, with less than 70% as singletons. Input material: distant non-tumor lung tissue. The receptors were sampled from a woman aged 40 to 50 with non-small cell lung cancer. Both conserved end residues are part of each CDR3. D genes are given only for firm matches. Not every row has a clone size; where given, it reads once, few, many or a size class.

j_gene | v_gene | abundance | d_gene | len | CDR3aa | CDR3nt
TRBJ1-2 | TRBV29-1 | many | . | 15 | CSVIPVTGEIYGYTF | TGCAGCGTCATCCCCGTGACGGGGGAGATCTATGGCTACACCTTC
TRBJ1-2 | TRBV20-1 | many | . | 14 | CSASHRYLNYGYTF | TGCAGTGCTAGTCACAGATATTTAAACTATGGCTACACCTTC
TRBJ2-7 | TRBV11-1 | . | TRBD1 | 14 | CAISRTGGSYEQYF | TGTGCCATCAGCCGTACAGGGGGCAGTTACGAGCAGTACTTC
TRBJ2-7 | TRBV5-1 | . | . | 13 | CASGGGDSYEQYF | TGCGCCAGCGGAGGGGGGGACAGTTACGAGCAGTACTTC
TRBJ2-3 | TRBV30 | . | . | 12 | CAWASVTDTQYF | TGTGCCTGGGCGAGTGTCACAGATACGCAGTATTTT
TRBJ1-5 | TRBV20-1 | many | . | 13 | CSASAYSNQPQHF | TGCAGTGCTAGCGCGTATAGCAATCAGCCCCAGCATTTT
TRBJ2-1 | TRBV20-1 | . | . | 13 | CSASEVRGNEQFF | TGCAGTGCTAGTGAGGTCCGCGGGAATGAGCAGTTCTTC
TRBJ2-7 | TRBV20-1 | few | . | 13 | CSAPGEDLHEQYF | TGCAGTGCTCCGGGAGAGGACCTCCACGAGCAGTACTTC
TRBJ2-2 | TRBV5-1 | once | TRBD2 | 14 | CASSLPSGTGVLFF | TGCGCCAGCAGCTTGCCTAGCGGCACCGGGGTGCTGTTTTTT
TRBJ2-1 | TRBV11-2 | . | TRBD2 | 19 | CASSLTILAGGPRDSEQFF | TGTGCCAGCAGCTTAACCATTCTAGCGGGGGGGCCCCGAGACAGTGAGCAGTTCTTC
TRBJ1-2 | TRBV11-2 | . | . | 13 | CASSSEGGCGYTF | TGTGCCAGCAGTTCCGAGGGTGGTTGTGGCTACACCTTC
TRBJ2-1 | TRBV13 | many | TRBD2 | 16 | CASRTTSGGSYNEQFF | TGTGCCAGCAGGACGACTAGCGGGGGTTCCTACAATGAGCAGTTCTTC
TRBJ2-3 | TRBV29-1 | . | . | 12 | CSPNFRADTQYF | TGCAGCCCAAACTTCAGGGCAGATACGCAGTATTTT
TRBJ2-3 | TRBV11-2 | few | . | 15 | CARSSERIDTDTQYF | TGTGCCAGGAGCTCTGAGCGGATAGACACAGATACGCAGTACTTT
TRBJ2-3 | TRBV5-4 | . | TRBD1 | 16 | CASSPRTGGSVDTQYF | TGTGCCAGCAGTCCTAGGACAGGAGGATCCGTAGATACGCAGTATTTT
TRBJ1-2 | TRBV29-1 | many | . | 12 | CSVSRTVDGYTF | TGCAGCGTCTCAAGGACAGTAGATGGCTACACCTTC
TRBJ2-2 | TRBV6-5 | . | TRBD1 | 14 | CTSSLTGGTGELLF | TGTACCAGCAGCCTGACAGGGGGCACCGGGGAGCTGCTTTTT
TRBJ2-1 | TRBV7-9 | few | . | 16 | CASTPLGVNQGNEQLF | TGTGCCAGCACCCCCCTCGGGGTAAATCAGGGCAATGAGCAGCTCTTC
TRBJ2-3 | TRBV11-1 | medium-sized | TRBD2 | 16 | CASSLALAGVRDTQYF | TGTGCCAGCAGCTTAGCCCTAGCGGGAGTTCGAGATACGCAGTATTTT
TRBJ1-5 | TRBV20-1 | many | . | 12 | CSAKGYNQPQHF | TGCAGTGCTAAGGGTTATAATCAGCCCCAGCATTTT
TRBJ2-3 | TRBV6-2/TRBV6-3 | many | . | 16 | CASSYGGRSSTDTQYF | TGTGCCAGCAGTTACGGTGGCCGCTCTAGCACAGATACGCAGTATTTT
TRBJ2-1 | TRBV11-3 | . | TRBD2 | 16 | CASSDSALAANNEQFF | TGTGCAAGCAGCGATTCGGCACTAGCGGCCAACAATGAGCAGTTCTTC
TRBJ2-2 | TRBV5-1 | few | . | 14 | CASSFTQNTGELFF | TGCGCCAGCAGCTTCACACAGAACACCGGGGAGCTGTTTTTT
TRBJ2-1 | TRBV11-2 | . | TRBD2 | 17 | CISSLNPAGAGYNEQFF | TGTATCAGCAGCTTAAATCCAGCGGGAGCTGGCTACAATGAGCAGTTCTTC
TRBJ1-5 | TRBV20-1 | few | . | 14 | CSVRDLGESEPQHF | TGCAGTGTTAGAGATCTCGGGGAATCGGAGCCCCAGCATTTT
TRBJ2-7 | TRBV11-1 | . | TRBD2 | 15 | CASRTISGSQYEQYF | TGTGCCAGCAGAACAATTAGCGGGAGCCAATACGAGCAGTACTTC
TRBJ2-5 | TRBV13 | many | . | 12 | CASGRAQGAQYF | TGTGCCAGCGGAAGGGCCCAAGGGGCCCAGTACTTC
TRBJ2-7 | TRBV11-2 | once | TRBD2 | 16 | CASSLELAEDSNEQYF | TGTGCCAGTAGCTTAGAACTAGCGGAAGATAGCAATGAGCAGTACTTC
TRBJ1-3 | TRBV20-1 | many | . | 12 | CSARDTGNTIYF | TGCAGTGCTAGAGATACTGGAAACACCATATATTTT
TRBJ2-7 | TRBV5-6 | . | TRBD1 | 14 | CASTVQGFSYEQYF | TGTGCCAGTACGGTACAGGGGTTCTCCTACGAGCAGTACTTC
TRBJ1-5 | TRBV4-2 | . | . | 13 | CASSQDPYQLQHF | TGTGCAAGCAGCCAAGACCCGTACCAGCTCCAGCATTTT
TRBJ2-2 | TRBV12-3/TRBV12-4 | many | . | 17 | CASSSRGGPLAVGELFF | TGTGCCAGCAGTTCACGTGGGGGGCCTCTAGCCGTCGGGGAGCTGTTTTTT
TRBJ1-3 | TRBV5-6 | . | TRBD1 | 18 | CASNPTGTGELAGNTIYF | TGCGCCAGCAACCCCACCGGGACAGGGGAGTTGGCTGGAAACACCATATATTTT
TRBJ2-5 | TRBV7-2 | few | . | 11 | CASSNQETQYF | TGTGCCAGCAGCAATCAAGAGACCCAGTACTTC
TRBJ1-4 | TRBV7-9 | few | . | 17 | CAGSSTAGQLTNEKLFF | TGTGCCGGCAGCTCGACAGCTGGACAGCTCACCAATGAAAAACTGTTTTTT
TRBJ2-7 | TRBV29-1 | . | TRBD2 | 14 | CSVETLGLAYEQYF | TGTAGCGTTGAGACGCTAGGACTAGCCTACGAGCAGTACTTC
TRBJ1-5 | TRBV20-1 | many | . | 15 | CSAVGGAYSNQPQHF | TGCAGTGCTGTGGGGGGAGCTTATAGCAATCAGCCCCAGCATTTT
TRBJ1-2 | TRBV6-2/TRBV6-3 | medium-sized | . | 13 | CASSDRESRGYTF | TGTGCCAGCAGTGACCGGGAGAGCAGGGGCTACACCTTC
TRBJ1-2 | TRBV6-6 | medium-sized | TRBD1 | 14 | CASRQGRPQDGYTF | TGTGCCAGCAGACAGGGGCGGCCCCAGGATGGCTACACCTTC
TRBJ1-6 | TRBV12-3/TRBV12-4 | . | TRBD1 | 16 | CANSRTGRAYNSPLHF | TGTGCCAACAGTAGGACAGGGAGGGCTTATAATTCACCCCTCCACTTT
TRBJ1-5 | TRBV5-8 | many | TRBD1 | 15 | CASSFEGQIYQPQHF | TGTGCCAGCAGCTTTGAGGGACAGATTTATCAGCCCCAGCATTTT